This T cell receptor beta chain was sequenced in a study of blood T cells in healthy people across ages. A sample-barcoded 5' primer and a J-beta primer mix were used in a second PCR of roughly 6 to 11 cycles. The authors tagged each cDNA molecule using a template-switch adaptor with 12 random nucleotides. TCRdb re-analysed the 5' RACE reads in MiXCR, keeping a single row per CDR3 protein. Among 650,000 to 1,000,000 distinct CDR3 sequences, about half were seen once, and the ten largest hold roughly 18%. This clonotype was counted a few times. The antigen remains undetermined. This CDR3 is built from 10 residues. Germline CDR1 LGHDT, CDR2 YNNKEL (reference sequence). Study findings and constraints: Strong correlation existed between TCR beta diversity and naive T cell percentage.

This clonotype originated in a man at least 80 years old in good health. This chain joins TRBV3-1 and TRBJ2-5; no definite D call. The DNA end is more similar to TRBJ2-7, so the J call may be wrong. Sequencing was performed on blood. This CDR3 reads CAIFLCEQYF. The CDR3 coding sequence is TGTGCCATCTTCCTTTGCGAGCAGTACTTC.